The T cell receptor (beta chain) under discussion was sequenced for a study of CD8+CD57+ T cells in acquired aplastic anemia. Whole-study context: Sorted CD4+ and CD8+ cells gave a mean 3.2 ug DNA, range roughly 0.19 to 30 ug. Study-wide results and limits: Approximately 30 CD8+ CDR3 sequences were shared between patients and controls.

This CDR3 comprises 13 residues. From germline, CDR1 is SQVTM and CDR2 ANQGSEA. Trimming at V came to 3 bases and at J to 4 bases, leaving 5 bases not matched to a gene. Genomic DNA, the template, was used for profiling of the TCR beta VDJ and CDR3. TCRdb redid the calling of the reads with MiXCR, one entry per CDR3 protein. Among hundreds of thousands of distinct CDR3 sequences, approximately 55% were seen once, and the ten largest hold around 8%. This clonotype has a single count. Its matching antigen is unknown. The sample comprised sorted CD4+, CD8+, or CD8+CD57+ T cells (not recorded which) from PBMCs. This sequence joins TRBV29-1 and TRBJ2-5; TRBD1 aligns across 7 bases. The clonotype originates from a human donor with severe aplastic anemia or a healthy control (not recorded which). CDR3 coding DNA: TGCAGCGTTGAGGGACAGCGCACAGAGACCCAGTACTTC. The encoded protein is CSVEGQRTETQYF.